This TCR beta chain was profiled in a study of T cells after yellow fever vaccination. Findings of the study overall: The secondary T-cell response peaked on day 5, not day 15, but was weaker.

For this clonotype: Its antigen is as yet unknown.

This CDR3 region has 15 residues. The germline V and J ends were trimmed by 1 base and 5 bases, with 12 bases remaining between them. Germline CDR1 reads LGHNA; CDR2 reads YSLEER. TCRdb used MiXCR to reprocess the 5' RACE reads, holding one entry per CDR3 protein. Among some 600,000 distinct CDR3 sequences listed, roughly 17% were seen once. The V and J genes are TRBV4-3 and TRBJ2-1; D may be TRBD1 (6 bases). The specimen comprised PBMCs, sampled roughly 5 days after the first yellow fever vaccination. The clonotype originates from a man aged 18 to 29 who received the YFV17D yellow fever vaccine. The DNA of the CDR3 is TGCGCCAGCAGCCAAGCAGAAGGGGGTCACAATGAGCAGTTCTTC. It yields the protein CASSQAEGGHNEQFF.